This T cell receptor (beta chain) was captured by sequencing in a study of blood T cell repertoires in COVID-19. V was pared by 1 base and J by 9 bases, with 11 bases of the junction left unmatched. Germline V gene lookup returns CDR1 SGHNT and CDR2 YENEEA. The CDR3 loop spans 16 amino acids. Sequenced by immunoSEQ multiplex PCR; TCRdb stores in-frame clones only, minus some. The table includes approximately 85,000 clones, around four fifths detected once. The sample comprised peripheral blood. The clonotype comes from a woman between 65 and 79 years old with active or convalescent COVID-19. The chain links TRBV11-3 to TRBJ2-1, with 8 bases identical to TRBD2. This CDR3 is CASSLGGGGRIREQFF. CDR3 nucleotide sequence: TGTGCCAGCAGCTTAGGGGGCGGGGGGCGCATCCGTGAGCAGTTCTTC.